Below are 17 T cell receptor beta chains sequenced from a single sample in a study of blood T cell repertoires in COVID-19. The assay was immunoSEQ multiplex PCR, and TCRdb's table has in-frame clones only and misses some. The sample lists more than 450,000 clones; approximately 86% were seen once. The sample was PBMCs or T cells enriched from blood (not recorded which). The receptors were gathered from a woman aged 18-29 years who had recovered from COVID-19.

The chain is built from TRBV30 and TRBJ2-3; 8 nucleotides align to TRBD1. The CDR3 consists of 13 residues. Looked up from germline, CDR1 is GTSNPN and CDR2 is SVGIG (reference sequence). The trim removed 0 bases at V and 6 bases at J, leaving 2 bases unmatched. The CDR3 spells CAWSVNRGDTQYF. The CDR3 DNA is TGTGCCTGGAGTGTAAACAGGGGGGATACGCAGTATTTT.

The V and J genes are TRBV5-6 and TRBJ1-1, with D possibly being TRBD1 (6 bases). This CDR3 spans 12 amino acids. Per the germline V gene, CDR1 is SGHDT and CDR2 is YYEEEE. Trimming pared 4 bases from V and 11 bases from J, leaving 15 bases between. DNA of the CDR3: TGTGCCAGCAGCCAGCTACGCCAGGGGGCTTTCTTT. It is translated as CASSQLRQGAFF.

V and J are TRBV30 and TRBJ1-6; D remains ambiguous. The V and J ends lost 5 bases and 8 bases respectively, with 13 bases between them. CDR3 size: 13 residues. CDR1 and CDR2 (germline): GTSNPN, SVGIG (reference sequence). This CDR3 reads CAWSRDIYSPLHF. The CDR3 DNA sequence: TGTGCCTGGTCCCGGGATATTTATTCACCCCTCCACTTT.

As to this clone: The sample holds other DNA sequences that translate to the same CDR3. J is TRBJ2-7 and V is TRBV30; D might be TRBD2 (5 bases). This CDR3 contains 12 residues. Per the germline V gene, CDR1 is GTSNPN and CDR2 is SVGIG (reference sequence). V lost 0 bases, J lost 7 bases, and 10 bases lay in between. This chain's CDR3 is CAWSVGRGEQYF. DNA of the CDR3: TGTGCCTGGAGTGTGGGCCGAGGGGAGCAGTACTTC. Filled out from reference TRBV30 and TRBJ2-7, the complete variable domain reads SQTIHQWPATLVQPVGSPLSLECTVEGTSNPNLYWYRQAAGRGLQLLFYSVGIGQISSEVPQNLSASRPQDRQFILSSKKLLLSDSGFYLCAWSVGRGEQYFGPGTRLTVT.

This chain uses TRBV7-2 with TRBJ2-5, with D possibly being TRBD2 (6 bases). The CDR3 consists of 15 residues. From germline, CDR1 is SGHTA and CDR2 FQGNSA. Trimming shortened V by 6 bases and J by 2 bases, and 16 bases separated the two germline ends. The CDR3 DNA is TGTGCCAGCAGTTCGATGAGGGCGGGGCAAGAGACCCAGTACTTC. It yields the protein CASSSMRAGQETQYF.

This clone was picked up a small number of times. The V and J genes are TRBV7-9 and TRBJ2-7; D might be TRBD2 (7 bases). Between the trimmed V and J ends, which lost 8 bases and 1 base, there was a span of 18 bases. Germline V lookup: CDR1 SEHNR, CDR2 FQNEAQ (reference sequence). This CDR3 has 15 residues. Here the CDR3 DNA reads TGTGCCAGCTCTCCCGGGGCGGGGGCGTCCTACGAGCAGTACTTC. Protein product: CASSPGAGASYEQYF.

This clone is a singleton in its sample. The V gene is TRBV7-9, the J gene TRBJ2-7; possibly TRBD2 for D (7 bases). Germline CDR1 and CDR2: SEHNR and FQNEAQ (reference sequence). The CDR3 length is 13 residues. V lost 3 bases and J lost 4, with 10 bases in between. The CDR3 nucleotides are TGTGCCAGCAGCTTTCGGGGGGCATACGAGCAGTACTTC. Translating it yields CASSFRGAYEQYF.

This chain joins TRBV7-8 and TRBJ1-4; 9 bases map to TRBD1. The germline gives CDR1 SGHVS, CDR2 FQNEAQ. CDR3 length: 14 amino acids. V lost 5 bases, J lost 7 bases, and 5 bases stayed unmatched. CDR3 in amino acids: CASSPGQGSEKLFF. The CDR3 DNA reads TGTGCCAGCAGCCCGGGACAGGGAAGTGAAAAACTGTTTTTT.

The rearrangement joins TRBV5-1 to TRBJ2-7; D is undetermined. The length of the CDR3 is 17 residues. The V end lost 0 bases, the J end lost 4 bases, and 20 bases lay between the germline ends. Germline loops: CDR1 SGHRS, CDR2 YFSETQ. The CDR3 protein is CASSLEQVFSRSYEQYF. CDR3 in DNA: TGCGCCAGCAGCTTGGAGCAGGTCTTCTCCCGGTCTTACGAGCAGTACTTC.

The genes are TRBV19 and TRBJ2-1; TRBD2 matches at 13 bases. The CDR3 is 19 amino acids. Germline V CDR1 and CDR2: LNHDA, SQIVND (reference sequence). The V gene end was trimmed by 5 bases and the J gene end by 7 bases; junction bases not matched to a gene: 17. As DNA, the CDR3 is TGTGCCAGTAGTCCCGGCGCCATTACTAGCGGGGGGGCTTGGAATGAGCAGTTCTTC. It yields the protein CASSPGAITSGGAWNEQFF.

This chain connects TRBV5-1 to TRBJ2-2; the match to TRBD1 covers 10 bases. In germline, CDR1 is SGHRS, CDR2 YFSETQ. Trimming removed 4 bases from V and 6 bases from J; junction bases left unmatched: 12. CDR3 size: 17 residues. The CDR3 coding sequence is TGCGCCAGCAGCGCAGCCCGGGACAGGGGAAGATCCGGGGAGCTGTTTTTT. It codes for CASSAARDRGRSGELFF.

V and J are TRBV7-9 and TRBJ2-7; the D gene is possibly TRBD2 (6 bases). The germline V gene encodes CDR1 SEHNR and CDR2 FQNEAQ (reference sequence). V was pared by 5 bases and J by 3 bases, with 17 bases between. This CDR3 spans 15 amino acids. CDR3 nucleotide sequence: TGTGCCAGCAGCCCCCCCCGCGGGGCGATCTACGAGCAGTACTTC. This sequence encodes CASSPPRGAIYEQYF. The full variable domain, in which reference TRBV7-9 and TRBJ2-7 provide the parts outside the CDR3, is DTGVSQNPRHKITKRGQNVTFRCDPISEHNRLYWYRQTLGQGPEFLTYFQNEAQLEKSRLLSDRFSAERPKGSFSTLEIQRTEQGDSAMYLCASSPPRGAIYEQYFGPGTRLTVT.

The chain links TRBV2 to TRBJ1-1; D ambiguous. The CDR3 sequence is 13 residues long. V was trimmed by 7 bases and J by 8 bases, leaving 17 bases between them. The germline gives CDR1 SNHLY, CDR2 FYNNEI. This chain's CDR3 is CASIPRVTIEAFF. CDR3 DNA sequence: TGTGCCAGCATTCCCCGGGTGACGATCGAAGCTTTCTTT.

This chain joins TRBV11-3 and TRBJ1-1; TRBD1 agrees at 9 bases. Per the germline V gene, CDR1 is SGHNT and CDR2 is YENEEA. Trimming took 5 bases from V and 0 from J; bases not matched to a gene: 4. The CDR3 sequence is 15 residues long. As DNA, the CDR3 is TGTGCCAGCAGCGCGGGACAGGGAGTGAACACTGAAGCTTTCTTT. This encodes CASSAGQGVNTEAFF.

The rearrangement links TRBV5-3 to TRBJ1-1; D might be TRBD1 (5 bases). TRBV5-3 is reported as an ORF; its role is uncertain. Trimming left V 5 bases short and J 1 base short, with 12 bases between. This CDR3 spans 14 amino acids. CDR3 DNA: TGTGCCAGAAGTCTCGACAGACAGAACACTGAAGCTTTCTTT. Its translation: CARSLDRQNTEAFF.

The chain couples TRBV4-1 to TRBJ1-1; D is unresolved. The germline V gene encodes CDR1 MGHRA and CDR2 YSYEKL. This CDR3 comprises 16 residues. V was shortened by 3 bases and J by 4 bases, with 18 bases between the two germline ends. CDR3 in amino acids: CASSQVFQVPPTEAFF. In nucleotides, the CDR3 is TGCGCCAGCAGCCAGGTATTTCAGGTACCCCCCACTGAAGCTTTCTTT.

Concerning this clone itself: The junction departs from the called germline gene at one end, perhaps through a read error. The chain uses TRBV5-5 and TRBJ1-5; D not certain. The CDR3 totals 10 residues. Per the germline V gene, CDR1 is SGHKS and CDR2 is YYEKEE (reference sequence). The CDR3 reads CARPDQAQHF. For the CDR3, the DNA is TGTGCCAGACCCGATCAGGCCCAGCATTTT.